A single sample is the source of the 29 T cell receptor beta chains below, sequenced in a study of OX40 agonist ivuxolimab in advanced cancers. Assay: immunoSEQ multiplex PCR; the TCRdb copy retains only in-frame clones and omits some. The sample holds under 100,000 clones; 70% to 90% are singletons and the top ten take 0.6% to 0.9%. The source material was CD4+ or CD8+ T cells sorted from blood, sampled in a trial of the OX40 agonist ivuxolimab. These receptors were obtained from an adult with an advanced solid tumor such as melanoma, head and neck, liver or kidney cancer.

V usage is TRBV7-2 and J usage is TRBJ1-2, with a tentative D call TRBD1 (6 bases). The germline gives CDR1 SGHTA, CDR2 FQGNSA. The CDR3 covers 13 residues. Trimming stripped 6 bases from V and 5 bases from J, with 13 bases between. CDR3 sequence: CASRTRGGYGYTF. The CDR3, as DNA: TGTGCCAGCAGGACCAGAGGGGGATATGGCTACACCTTC.

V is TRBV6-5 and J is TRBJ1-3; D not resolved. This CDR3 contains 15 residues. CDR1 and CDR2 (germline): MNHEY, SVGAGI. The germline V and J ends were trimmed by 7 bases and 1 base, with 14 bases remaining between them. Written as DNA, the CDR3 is TGTGCCAGCACCAGAAACGCAGGATCTGGAAACACCATATATTTT. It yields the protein CASTRNAGSGNTIYF.

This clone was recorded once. The CDR3 protein is CSAATGNEPQHF. The CDR3 coding sequence is TGCAGCGCGGCGACAGGGAATGAGCCCCAGCATTTT. This chain joins TRBV29-1 and TRBJ1-5; 7 bases are a match to TRBD1. Germline V gene sequence: CDR1 SQVTM, CDR2 ANQGSEA. Trimming cost V 7 bases and J 8 bases; bases outside gene matches: 8. The CDR3 covers 12 residues.

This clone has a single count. The chain's CDR3 is CASIEGNTDTQYF. CDR3 DNA: TGTGCCAGCATAGAGGGGAACACAGATACGCAGTATTTT. The V call is TRBV28, the J call TRBJ2-3; TRBD1 or TRBD2 may be the D gene (5 bases each). This CDR3 region has 13 residues. CDR1 is MDHEN, CDR2 SYDVKM, per germline. Trimming took off 7 bases at V and 2 bases at J, with 10 bases between the two ends.

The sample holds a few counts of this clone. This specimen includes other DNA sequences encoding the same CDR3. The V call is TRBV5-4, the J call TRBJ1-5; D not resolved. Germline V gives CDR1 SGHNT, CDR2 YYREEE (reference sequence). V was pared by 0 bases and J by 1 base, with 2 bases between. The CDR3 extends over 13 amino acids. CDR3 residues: CASSLGSNQPQHF. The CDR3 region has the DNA TGTGCCAGCAGCTTGGGAAGCAATCAGCCCCAGCATTTT.

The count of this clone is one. The CDR3: CASSFRGETQYF. In nucleotides, the CDR3 is TGTGCCAGCAGCTTCAGGGGAGAGACCCAGTACTTC. The rearrangement joins TRBV2 to TRBJ2-5; tentatively, D is TRBD1 (6 bases). Germline-derived CDR1 and CDR2 are SNHLY and FYNNEI. Trimming took 6 bases from V and 4 from J, leaving 9 bases between them. The CDR3 extends over 12 amino acids. The variable domain in full, with the rest retrieved from reference TRBV2 and TRBJ2-5, is EPEVTQTPSHQVTQMGQEVILRCVPISNHLYFYWYRQILGQKVEFLVSFYNNEISEKSEIFDDQFSVERPDGSNFTLKIRSTKLEDSAMYFCASSFRGETQYFGPGTRLLVL.

The CDR3 DNA reads as TGTGCCAGCAGTAAGGGGGCCATCGACTATGGCTACACCTTC. It translates to CASSKGAIDYGYTF. This chain links TRBV2 with TRBJ1-2, with 7 bases identical to TRBD1. The CDR3 length is 14 residues. The ends lost 5 bases at V and 3 bases at J; junction bases unmatched: 6. CDR1 is SNHLY, CDR2 FYNNEI, per germline.

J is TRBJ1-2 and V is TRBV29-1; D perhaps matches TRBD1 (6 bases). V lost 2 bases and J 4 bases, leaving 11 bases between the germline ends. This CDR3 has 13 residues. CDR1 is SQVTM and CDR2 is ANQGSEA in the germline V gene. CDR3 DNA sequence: TGCAGCGTTGAAACGTCCAGGGGCTATGGCTACACCTTC. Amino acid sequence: CSVETSRGYGYTF.

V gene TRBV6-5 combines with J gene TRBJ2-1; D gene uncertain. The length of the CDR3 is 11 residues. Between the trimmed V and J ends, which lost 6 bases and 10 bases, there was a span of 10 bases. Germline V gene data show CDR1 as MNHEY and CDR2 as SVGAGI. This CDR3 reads CASSYLGEQFF. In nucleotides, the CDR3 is TGTGCCAGCAGCTACCTGGGGGAGCAGTTCTTC.

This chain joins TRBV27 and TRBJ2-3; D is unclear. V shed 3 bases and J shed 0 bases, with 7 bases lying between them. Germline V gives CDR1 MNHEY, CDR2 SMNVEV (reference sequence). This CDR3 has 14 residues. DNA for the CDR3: TGTGCCAGCAGTTTGACACTTAGCACAGATACGCAGTATTTT. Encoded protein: CASSLTLSTDTQYF.

The CDR3 protein is CASEGTGGIEKLFF. CDR3 DNA: TGTGCCAGCGAAGGGACAGGGGGCATTGAAAAACTGTTTTTT. This chain links TRBV5-8 with TRBJ1-4; 12 positions match TRBD1. V gave up 7 bases and J gave up 7 bases; unmatched junction bases: 5. The CDR3 runs 14 residues. CDR1 and CDR2 (germline): SGHTS, YDEGEE.

CDR3 sequence reads: CASSLDWTSGRTGELFF. Written as DNA, the CDR3 is TGTGCCAGCAGCTTGGATTGGACTAGCGGTCGCACCGGGGAGCTGTTTTTT. The V call is TRBV7-2, the J call TRBJ2-2; 10 positions match TRBD2. J was trimmed by 4 bases and V by 3 bases; bases with no gene match: 8. CDR3 size: 17 residues. The germline CDR1 and CDR2 sequences are SGHTA and FQGNSA.

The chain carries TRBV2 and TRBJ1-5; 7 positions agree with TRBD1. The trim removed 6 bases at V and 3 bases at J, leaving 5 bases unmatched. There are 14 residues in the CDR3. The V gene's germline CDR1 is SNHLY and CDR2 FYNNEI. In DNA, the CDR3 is TGTGCCAGCAGCGCCGACAGGGCCAATCAGCCCCAGCATTTT. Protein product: CASSADRANQPQHF. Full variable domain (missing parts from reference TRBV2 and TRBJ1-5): EPEVTQTPSHQVTQMGQEVILRCVPISNHLYFYWYRQILGQKVEFLVSFYNNEISEKSEIFDDQFSVERPDGSNFTLKIRSTKLEDSAMYFCASSADRANQPQHFGDGTRLSIL.

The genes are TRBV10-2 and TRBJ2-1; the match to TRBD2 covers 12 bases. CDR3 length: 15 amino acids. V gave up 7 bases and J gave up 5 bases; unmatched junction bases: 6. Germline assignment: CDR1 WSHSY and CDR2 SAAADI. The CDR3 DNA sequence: TGCGCCAGCACCCTTTGGACTAGCGGGAACAATGAGCAGTTCTTC. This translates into CASTLWTSGNNEQFF.

This CDR3 reads CASTTLAGGGEQYF. The CDR3 region has the DNA TGTGCCAGCACCACACTAGCGGGAGGGGGAGAGCAGTACTTC. This chain connects TRBV2 to TRBJ2-7; 13 bases line up with TRBD2. The CDR3 runs 14 residues. With 7 bases clipped from V and 7 bases from J, the junction kept 7 bases outside the gene matches. CDR1 SNHLY and CDR2 FYNNEI come from the germline V gene.

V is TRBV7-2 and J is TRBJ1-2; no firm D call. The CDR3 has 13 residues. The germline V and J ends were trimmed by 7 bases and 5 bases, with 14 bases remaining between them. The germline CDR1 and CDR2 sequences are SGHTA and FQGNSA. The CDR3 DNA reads TGTGCCAGCAACCCTGCCCCGGGATATGGCTACACCTTC. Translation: CASNPAPGYGYTF.

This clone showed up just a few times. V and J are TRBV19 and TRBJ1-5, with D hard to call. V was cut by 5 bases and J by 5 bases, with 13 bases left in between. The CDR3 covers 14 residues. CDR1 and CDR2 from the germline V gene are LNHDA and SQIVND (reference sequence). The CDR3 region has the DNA TGTGCCAGTAGTTCCCTCAAGATCGATCAGCCCCAGCATTTT. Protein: CASSSLKIDQPQHF. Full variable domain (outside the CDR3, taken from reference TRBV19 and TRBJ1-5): DGGITQSPKYLFRKEGQNVTLSCEQNLNHDAMYWYRQDPGQGLRLIYYSQIVNDFQKGDIAEGYSVSREKKESFPLTVTSAQKNPTAFYLCASSSLKIDQPQHFGDGTRLSIL.

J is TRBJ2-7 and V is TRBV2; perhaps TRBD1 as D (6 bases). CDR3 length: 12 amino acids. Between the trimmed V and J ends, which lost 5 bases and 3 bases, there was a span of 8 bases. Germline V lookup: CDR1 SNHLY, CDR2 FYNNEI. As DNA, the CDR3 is TGTGCCAGCAGTTCACAGGGCTACGAGCAGTACTTC. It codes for CASSSQGYEQYF.

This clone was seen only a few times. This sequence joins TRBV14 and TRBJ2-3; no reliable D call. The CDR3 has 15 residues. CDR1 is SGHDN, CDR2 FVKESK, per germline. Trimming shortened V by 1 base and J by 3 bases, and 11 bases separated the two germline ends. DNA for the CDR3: TGTGCCAGCAGCCAAGTGGGTGTTGGGACAGATACGCAGTATTTT. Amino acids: CASSQVGVGTDTQYF.

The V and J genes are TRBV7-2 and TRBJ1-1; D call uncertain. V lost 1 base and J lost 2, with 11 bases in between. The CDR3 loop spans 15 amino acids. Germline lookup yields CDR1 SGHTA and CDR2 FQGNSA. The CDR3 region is CASSLVTNSNTEAFF. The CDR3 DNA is TGTGCCAGCAGCTTAGTAACGAACAGTAACACTGAAGCTTTCTTT.

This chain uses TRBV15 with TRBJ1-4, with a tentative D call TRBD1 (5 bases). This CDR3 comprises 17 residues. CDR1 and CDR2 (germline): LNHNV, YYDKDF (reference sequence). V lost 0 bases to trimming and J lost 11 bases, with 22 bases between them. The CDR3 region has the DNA TGTGCCACCAGCAGAGAGATGGTCCTTCAGGGTTTAGAGAAACTGTTTTTT. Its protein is CATSREMVLQGLEKLFF. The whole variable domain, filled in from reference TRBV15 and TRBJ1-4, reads DAMVIQNPRYQVTQFGKPVTLSCSQTLNHNVMYWYQQKSSQAPKLLFHYYDKDFNNEADTPDNFQSRRPNTSFCFLDIRSPGLGDTAMYLCATSREMVLQGLEKLFFGSGTQLSVL.

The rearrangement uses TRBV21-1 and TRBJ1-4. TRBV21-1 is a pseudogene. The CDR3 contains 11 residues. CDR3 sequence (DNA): TGTGCCAGCATTGACCGAGAAAAACTGTTTTTT. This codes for CASIDREKLFF.

As DNA, the CDR3 is TGTGCCAGCAGCCAAGATTCTAGCGGGAGACCCCTTGGCACAGATACGCAGTATTTT. This sequence encodes CASSQDSSGRPLGTDTQYF. The chain joins TRBV4-2 to TRBJ2-3; 10 bases are shared with TRBD2. Germline values: CDR1 LGHNA, CDR2 YNFKEQ. V lost 0 bases to trimming and J lost 1 base; unmatched junction nucleotides: 10. This CDR3 comprises 19 residues.

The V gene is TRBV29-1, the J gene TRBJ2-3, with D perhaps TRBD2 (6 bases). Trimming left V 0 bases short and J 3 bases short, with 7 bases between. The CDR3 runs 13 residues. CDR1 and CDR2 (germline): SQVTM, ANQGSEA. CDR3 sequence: CSVEELATDTQYF. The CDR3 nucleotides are TGCAGCGTTGAAGAACTAGCAACAGATACGCAGTATTTT.

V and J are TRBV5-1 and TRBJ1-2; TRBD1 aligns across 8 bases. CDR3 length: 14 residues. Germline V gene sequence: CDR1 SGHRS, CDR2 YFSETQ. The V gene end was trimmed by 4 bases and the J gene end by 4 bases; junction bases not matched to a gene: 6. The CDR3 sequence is CASSPRTGTYGYTF. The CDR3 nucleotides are TGCGCCAGCAGCCCCCGGACAGGGACCTATGGCTACACCTTC.

CDR3 region: CASSVGGGSWQETQYF. Here the CDR3 DNA reads TGTGCCAGCAGCGTAGGAGGGGGCTCATGGCAAGAGACCCAGTACTTC. V is TRBV9 and J is TRBJ2-5; 7 bases map to TRBD1. Trimming at V came to 0 bases and at J to 2 bases, leaving 7 bases not matched to a gene. The CDR3 is made up of 16 amino acids. The V gene's germline CDR1 is SGDLS and CDR2 YYNGEE.

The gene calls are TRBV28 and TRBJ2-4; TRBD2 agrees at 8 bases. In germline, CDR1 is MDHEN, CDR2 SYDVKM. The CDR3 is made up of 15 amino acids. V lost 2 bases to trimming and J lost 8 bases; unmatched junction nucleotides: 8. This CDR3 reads CASSLSGGNGDIQYF. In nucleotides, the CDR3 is TGTGCCAGCAGTTTAAGCGGGGGCAACGGGGACATTCAGTACTTC.

The DNA for the CDR3 is TGTGCCAGCAGCTCCCTAGGGGGGTCGGGTGACACCGGGGAGCTGTTTTTT. It codes for CASSSLGGSGDTGELFF. The chain has TRBV5-6 and TRBJ2-2; D tentatively reads TRBD1 or TRBD2 (6 bases each). Trimming shortened V by 3 bases and J by 3 bases, and 18 bases separated the two germline ends. This CDR3 has 17 amino acids. Germline values: CDR1 SGHDT, CDR2 YYEEEE. Together with reference TRBV5-6 and TRBJ2-2, the CDR3 gives the full variable domain: DAGVTQSPTHLIKTRGQQVTLRCSPKSGHDTVSWYQQALGQGPQFIFQYYEEEERQRGNFPDRFSGHQFPNYSSELNVNALLLGDSALYLCASSSLGGSGDTGELFFGEGSRLTVL.

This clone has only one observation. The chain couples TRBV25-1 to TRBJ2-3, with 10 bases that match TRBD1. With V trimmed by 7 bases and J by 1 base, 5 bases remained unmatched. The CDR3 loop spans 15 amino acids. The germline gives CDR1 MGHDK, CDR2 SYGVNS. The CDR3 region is CASTQGTGGTDTQYF. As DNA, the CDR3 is TGTGCCAGCACCCAAGGGACAGGGGGCACAGATACGCAGTATTTT.